The next 23 T cell receptor beta chains were all read from a single sample in a study of T cell responses to AZD1222 COVID-19 vaccine. Assay used: immunoSEQ multiplex PCR; TCRdb lists only in-frame clones, some missing. The sample includes 150,000 to 200,000 clones, almost 95% of them seen just once. The specimen was peripheral blood, collected on day 0 of AZD1222 vaccination. Receptors originate from an adult in good health.

The rearrangement joins TRBV9 to TRBJ2-6; no reliable D call. Trimming removed 4 bases from V and 0 bases from J, with 8 bases in between. The CDR3 spans 15 residues. CDR1 SGDLS and CDR2 YYNGEE come from the germline V gene. CDR3 DNA sequence: TGTGCCAGCAGCCCTCACCACTCTGGGGCCAACGTCCTGACTTTC. This encodes CASSPHHSGANVLTF. The complete variable domain, with remaining parts taken from reference TRBV9 and TRBJ2-6, reads DSGVTQTPKHLITATGQRVTLRCSPRSGDLSVYWYQQSLDQGLQFLIQYYNGEERAKGNILERFSAQQFPDLHSELNLSSLELGDSALYFCASSPHHSGANVLTFGAGSRLTVL.

This clone has only a few counts. The rearrangement joins TRBV13 to TRBJ1-2, with TRBD1 matching over 7 bases. CDR1 and CDR2 from the germline V gene are PRHDT and FYEKMQ (reference sequence). Trimming took 5 bases from V and 6 from J; bases not matched to a gene: 6. CDR3 size: 13 residues. DNA for the CDR3: TGTGCCAGCAGCCTAGACAGGGAGGATGGCTACACCTTC. It codes for CASSLDREDGYTF.

The chain recombines TRBV15 with TRBJ2-7; no clear D gene. Germline values: CDR1 LNHNV, CDR2 YYDKDF (reference sequence). Trimming removed 2 bases from V and 2 bases from J, with 7 bases in between. The CDR3 spans 13 residues. The CDR3 loop is CATSRLGTYEQYF. In DNA, the CDR3 is TGTGCCACCAGCAGACTAGGGACCTACGAGCAGTACTTC.

V and J are TRBV19 and TRBJ1-2; D is ambiguous. V lost 6 bases, J lost 4 bases, and 15 bases lay in between. There are 14 residues in the CDR3. CDR1 LNHDA and CDR2 SQIVND come from the germline V gene (reference sequence). CDR3: CASSTFDGTYGYTF. The CDR3 DNA reads as TGTGCCAGTAGCACCTTCGACGGTACCTATGGCTACACCTTC.

The genes are TRBV15 and TRBJ1-6, with D maybe TRBD1 (5 bases). Trimming removed 4 bases from V and 10 bases from J, with 17 bases in between. CDR3 length: 15 residues. In germline, CDR1 is LNHNV, CDR2 YYDKDF (reference sequence). The CDR3 sequence: CATSKTLGVRSPLHF. Written as DNA, the CDR3 is TGTGCCACCAGCAAAACCTTGGGGGTGCGGTCACCCCTCCACTTT.

This chain links TRBV25-1 with TRBJ1-4, with D possibly matching TRBD1 (6 bases). This CDR3 is built from 15 residues. Trimming removed 2 bases at V and 7 bases at J, with 14 bases between. CDR1 is MGHDK and CDR2 is SYGVNS in the germline V gene. The CDR3 sequence: CASSEDRGRFEKLFF. The DNA of the CDR3 is TGTGCCAGCAGTGAAGATCGGGGGCGTTTTGAAAAACTGTTTTTT.

The chain has TRBV27 and TRBJ1-1, with 8 bases fitting TRBD1. The junction had 9 bases not matched to a gene; V was cut back by 7 bases and J by 5 bases. CDR3 length: 14 amino acids. Germline values: CDR1 MNHEY, CDR2 SMNVEV (reference sequence). The CDR3 spells CASITDRGGTEAFF. The CDR3 DNA reads TGTGCCAGCATTACCGACAGGGGCGGAACTGAAGCTTTCTTT.

The V call is TRBV6-2 or TRBV6-3, the J call TRBJ2-3; 7 bases are a match to TRBD2. From germline, CDR1 is MNHEY and CDR2 SVGEGT. The CDR3 is 16 amino acids. The J segment lost 0 bases and the V segment lost 0 bases, leaving 3 bases of the junction unmatched. The CDR3 here is CASSYSPSGSTDTQYF. The CDR3 DNA reads as TGTGCCAGCAGTTACTCGCCTAGCGGTAGCACAGATACGCAGTATTTT.

V usage is TRBV19 and J usage is TRBJ2-3; no definite D call. CDR1 is LNHDA, CDR2 SQIVND, per germline (reference sequence). The V end lost 7 bases, the J end lost 6 bases, and 11 bases lay between the germline ends. This CDR3 contains 12 residues. CDR3 loop: CASNSKRDTQYF. The CDR3 DNA reads as TGTGCCAGTAACAGTAAAAGGGATACGCAGTATTTT.

This clone occurred once. This chain links TRBV5-1 with TRBJ2-1; D remains ambiguous. The CDR3 runs to 12 residues. Germline CDR1 SGHRS, CDR2 YFSETQ. The V and J ends lost 2 bases and 7 bases respectively, with 7 bases between them. As DNA, the CDR3 is TGCGCCAGCAGCTTTCAGTGGAATGAGCAGTTCTTC. It is translated as CASSFQWNEQFF. The full variable domain, with the rest looked up from reference TRBV5-1 and TRBJ2-1, is KAGVTQTPRYLIKTRGQQVTLSCSPISGHRSVSWYQQTPGQGLQFLFEYFSETQRNKGNFPGRFSGRQFSNSRSEMNVSTLELGDSALYLCASSFQWNEQFFGPGTRLTVL.

The chain is built from TRBV2 and TRBJ1-4; no clear D. The CDR3 covers 14 residues. V was clipped by 7 bases and J by 1 base, with 10 bases between them. Germline loops: CDR1 SNHLY, CDR2 FYNNEI. CDR3 DNA sequence: TGTGCCAGCATAAACACCGTAACTAATGAAAAACTGTTTTTT. Its translation is CASINTVTNEKLFF.

V gene TRBV27 combines with J gene TRBJ1-6; the D gene is possibly TRBD1 (5 bases). Germline loops: CDR1 MNHEY, CDR2 SMNVEV (reference sequence). V lost 3 bases and J 8 bases, leaving 17 bases between the germline ends. This CDR3 is built from 16 residues. The CDR3 nucleotides are TGTGCCAGCAGTTTTAAGGGCGCGGGGGTTCATTCACCCCTCCACTTT. Its protein is CASSFKGAGVHSPLHF.

The genes are TRBV28 and TRBJ2-2; 8 positions agree with TRBD1. The CDR3 runs to 16 residues. Trimming took 3 bases from V and 6 from J; bases not matched to a gene: 9. Germline-derived CDR1 and CDR2 are MDHEN and SYDVKM. In nucleotides, the CDR3 is TGTGCCAGCAGTTTCTTTTGGACAGGGAAATCCGGGGAGCTGTTTTTT. Translation: CASSFFWTGKSGELFF.

The rearrangement uses TRBV3-1 (or the pseudogene TRBV3-2) and TRBJ2-1, with D unresolved. The CDR3 loop spans 12 amino acids. CDR1 and CDR2 (germline): LGHDT, YNNKEL (reference sequence). V was shortened by 3 bases and J by 6 bases, with 6 bases between the two germline ends. This CDR3 reads CASSQLSNEQFF. The CDR3 DNA reads TGTGCCAGCAGCCAGCTTAGCAATGAGCAGTTCTTC.

The chain links TRBV6-5 to TRBJ2-7, with D tentatively TRBD2 (5 bases). V dropped 6 bases and J dropped 5 bases, with 20 bases sitting between them. This CDR3 comprises 15 residues. Germline CDR1 reads MNHEY; CDR2 reads SVGAGI. CDR3 in DNA: TGTGCCAGCAGACCGGGGATTGGCCTCGGGAACGAGCAGTACTTC. Protein sequence: CASRPGIGLGNEQYF.

J is TRBJ1-1 and V is TRBV12-3 or TRBV12-4; D is unresolved. The V end lost 9 bases, the J end lost 7 bases, and 9 bases lay between the germline ends. This CDR3 is 10 amino acids long. The CDR3 nucleotides are TGTGCCAGTGGGAGAAGTGAAGCTTTCTTT. Amino acids: CASGRSEAFF.

The chain links TRBV11-1 to TRBJ2-7; D ambiguous. The CDR3 totals 16 residues. The germline V gene encodes CDR1 SGHAT and CDR2 FQDESV (reference sequence). The germline V and J ends were trimmed by 5 bases and 3 bases, with 20 bases remaining between them. The CDR3 loop reads CASSRTQDPGFYEQYF. CDR3 nucleotide sequence: TGTGCCAGCAGCCGTACCCAGGACCCTGGGTTCTACGAGCAGTACTTC.

The V call is TRBV18, the J call TRBJ2-7, with D perhaps TRBD2 (7 bases). Trimming removed 3 bases from V and 6 bases from J, with 21 bases in between. Germline lookup yields CDR1 KGHSH and CDR2 LQKENI. The CDR3 consists of 16 residues. In DNA, the CDR3 is TGTGCCAGCTCACCCCGGTGGGGGGGCGAGGGTACCGAGCAGTACTTC. It is translated as CASSPRWGGEGTEQYF.

The CDR3 is CSARQGVETQYF. The CDR3 bases are TGCAGCGCAAGACAGGGGGTAGAGACCCAGTACTTC. This sequence joins TRBV29-1 and TRBJ2-5; 9 bases line up with TRBD1. V gave up 7 bases and J gave up 4 bases; unmatched junction bases: 4. The CDR3 has 12 amino acids. CDR1 and CDR2 from the germline V gene are SQVTM and ANQGSEA.

This chain joins TRBV19 and TRBJ1-1; D is perhaps TRBD1 (5 bases). From germline, CDR1 is LNHDA and CDR2 SQIVND (reference sequence). This CDR3 is built from 15 residues. Trimming took 3 bases from V and 5 from J, leaving 16 bases between them. The chain's CDR3 is CASSIIGVGRTEAFF. The CDR3 bases are TGTGCCAGTAGTATCATAGGGGTAGGAAGGACTGAAGCTTTCTTT. Looking up the rest from reference TRBV19 and TRBJ1-1 gives the full variable domain: DGGITQSPKYLFRKEGQNVTLSCEQNLNHDAMYWYRQDPGQGLRLIYYSQIVNDFQKGDIAEGYSVSREKKESFPLTVTSAQKNPTAFYLCASSIIGVGRTEAFFGQGTRLTVV.

V gene TRBV6-6 combines with J gene TRBJ1-1; possibly TRBD1 for D (5 bases). The V and J ends lost 6 bases and 11 bases respectively, with 13 bases between them. Germline-derived CDR1 and CDR2 are MNHNY and SVGAGI (reference sequence). There are 11 residues in the CDR3. The CDR3: CASSTGGEAFF. The DNA for the CDR3 is TGTGCCAGCAGCACTGGGGGGGAGGCTTTCTTT.

The rearrangement joins TRBV24-1 to TRBJ2-5, with TRBD2 identical over 8 bases. The CDR3 sequence is 15 residues long. Germline V gives CDR1 KGHDR, CDR2 SFDVKD. The J segment lost 0 bases and the V segment lost 4 bases, leaving 3 bases of the junction unmatched. In DNA form, the CDR3 reads TGTGCCACCAGTGAGGTGACTAGCGACCAAGAGACCCAGTACTTC. Encoded protein: CATSEVTSDQETQYF.

This clone has only a few counts. V is TRBV18 and J is TRBJ2-1; 11 nucleotides match TRBD1. V lost 3 bases, J lost 5 bases, and 6 bases stayed unmatched. This CDR3 is 16 amino acids long. Germline loops: CDR1 KGHSH, CDR2 LQKENI. This CDR3 reads CASSPAGTGGDNEQFF. CDR3 in DNA: TGTGCCAGCTCACCCGCCGGGACAGGGGGGGACAATGAGCAGTTCTTC.